The subject of this entry is one TCR beta chain. Its antigen remains unknown. This entry belongs to a study of T-cell memory formation after mild COVID-19. General study points: Memory sampled before infection contained some responding clones, suggesting cross-reactive memory joined.

With constant-segment primers, 5'RACE yielded cDNA libraries of TCR alpha and TCR beta that carried sample barcodes and UMIs. One entry per CDR3 protein, called by TCRdb with MiXCR from the 5' RACE reads. The sample holds about 470,000 distinct CDR3 sequences, 25% seen once. Germline assignment: CDR1 MGHDK and CDR2 SYGVNS. The CDR3 consists of 13 residues. Trimming pared 6 bases from V and 1 base from J, leaving 9 bases between. This sequence originates from an adult woman who had mild COVID-19 (a few samples of this study predate the infection). Cell type and time point are not known. Sequenced sample: PBMCs or a T cell subset sorted from them (not recorded which). The chain links TRBV25-1 to TRBJ1-1, with D hard to call. The CDR3 sequence: CASRGSGNTEAFF. CDR3 DNA sequence: TGTGCCAGCAGGGGGTCGGGGAACACTGAAGCTTTCTTT.